This T cell receptor (beta chain) comes out of a study of OX40 agonist ivuxolimab in advanced cancers. Study in general: Every patient in dose escalation had hepatocellular carcinoma, melanoma, renal cell or head and neck cancer. Of mixed ages from about 23 to 85 and averaging about 65 years, the group was 65% to 85% male.

Generated by immunoSEQ multiplex PCR, the TCRdb table keeps only in-frame clones and is missing some. This sample has 99,000 or so clones, with approximately 94% found just once. The sampling schedule covered blood at baseline, cycle 4 day 1, and cycle 7 day 1. Trimming took off 2 bases at V and 10 bases at J, with 11 bases between the two ends. In germline, CDR1 is MNHNY, CDR2 SVGAGI (reference sequence). There are 12 residues in the CDR3. The rearrangement links TRBV6-6 to TRBJ1-1; no clear D gene. The receptor was derived from an adult with an advanced solid tumor such as melanoma, head and neck, liver or kidney cancer. The sequences come from CD4+ or CD8+ T cells sorted from blood, collected in a trial of the OX40 agonist ivuxolimab. CDR3 residues: CASSYLETRAFF. Written as DNA, the CDR3 is TGTGCCAGCAGTTACCTAGAGACTCGAGCTTTCTTT.